This T cell receptor (beta chain) was sequenced in a study of blood T cell repertoires in COVID-19. The wider study: COVID-19 samples collected from the United States, Italy and Spain covered acute and convalescent phases.

This CDR3 spans 15 amino acids. Germline CDR1 and CDR2: MNHEY and SVGEGT. Trimming took 0 bases from V and 0 from J, leaving 8 bases between them. Only in-frame clones appear in the TCRdb table, and some are missing; sequencing was by immunoSEQ multiplex PCR. The table has tens of thousands of clones, roughly 80% seen once. This chain links TRBV6-2 or TRBV6-3 with TRBJ1-2; D unresolved. This receptor was obtained from a woman in her 70s with acute or convalescent COVID-19. The material sequenced was peripheral blood. The CDR3 reads CASSYSRGSNYGYTF. The CDR3 nucleotides read TGTGCCAGCAGTTACTCTCGGGGATCTAACTATGGCTACACCTTC.